Listed below are T cell receptor beta chains from one sample, sequenced in a study of blood T cell repertoires in COVID-19. Libraries were prepared by immunoSEQ multiplex PCR; TCRdb keeps only in-frame clonotypes and omits some of them. This sample has tens of thousands of clones, with 85% to 90% found just once. The sample was peripheral blood. The receptors originated from a human donor with active COVID-19. The donor label of this sample is uncertain. The CDR3 runs from the conserved cysteine through the conserved F or W. The order of the fields is clone size, D gene, V gene, J gene, CDR3 DNA, CDR3 protein. The D gene is left open where the match is weak. Size values are once, few and many counts, or a class for expanded clones, and some rows have none.

clone_size: -; d_call: -; v_call: TRBV6-5; j_call: TRBJ2-3; cdr3_nt: TGTGCCAGCAGTTACTCGCGTAGCGCCTACACAGATACGCAGTATTTT; cdr3_aa: CASSYSRSAYTDTQYF
clone_size: -; d_call: TRBD2; v_call: TRBV2; j_call: TRBJ2-5; cdr3_nt: TGTGCCAGCAGTGAGGGACTAGCGGGGGAACAAGAGACCCAGTACTTC; cdr3_aa: CASSEGLAGEQETQYF
clone_size: -; d_call: TRBD2; v_call: TRBV6-5; j_call: TRBJ2-3; cdr3_nt: TGTGCCAGTAGCGGGGGTTTCACAGATACGCAGTATTTT; cdr3_aa: CASSGGFTDTQYF
clone_size: -; d_call: -; v_call: TRBV9; j_call: TRBJ2-3; cdr3_nt: TGTGCCAGCAGCGGAGGAGGGCCCTTGCGACAGGGAAGGGGCACAGATACGCAGTATTTT; cdr3_aa: CASSGGGPLRQGRGTDTQYF
clone_size: -; d_call: -; v_call: TRBV19; j_call: TRBJ1-3; cdr3_nt: TGTGCCAGTAGTATGAGCTCTGGAAACACCATATATTTT; cdr3_aa: CASSMSSGNTIYF
clone_size: few; d_call: TRBD1; v_call: TRBV2; j_call: TRBJ2-1; cdr3_nt: TGTGCCAGCAGTGAACGGGGAACGGGACAGGGCTACAATGAGCAGTTCTTC; cdr3_aa: CASSERGTGQGYNEQFF
clone_size: -; d_call: TRBD1; v_call: TRBV4-2; j_call: TRBJ2-7; cdr3_nt: TGTGCCAGCAGCTCGCGTCAGGGGGACGAGCAGTACTTC; cdr3_aa: CASSSRQGDEQYF
clone_size: once; d_call: TRBD1; v_call: TRBV3-1/TRBV3-2; j_call: TRBJ2-1; cdr3_nt: TGTGCCAGCAGCGGCGCAGGGGGCAGGGGTGAGCAGTTCTTC; cdr3_aa: CASSGAGGRGEQFF
clone_size: once; d_call: -; v_call: TRBV25-1; j_call: TRBJ1-5; cdr3_nt: TGTGCCAGCAGTGGGCAGGGGCCGGACGGCAATCAGCCCCAGCATTTT; cdr3_aa: CASSGQGPDGNQPQHF
clone_size: -; d_call: -; v_call: TRBV7-9; j_call: TRBJ1-1; cdr3_nt: TGTGCCAGCAGCTTCCAGGCAAGGAACACTGAAGCTTTCTTT; cdr3_aa: CASSFQARNTEAFF
clone_size: -; d_call: -; v_call: TRBV18; j_call: TRBJ1-5; cdr3_nt: TGTGCCAGCTCACCAGGGGGGGGTATGGGCAATCAGCCCCAGCATTTT; cdr3_aa: CASSPGGGMGNQPQHF
clone_size: once; d_call: TRBD1; v_call: TRBV10-3; j_call: TRBJ2-5; cdr3_nt: TGTGCCATCAGTGAGTCGACAGGGGACACGGAGACCCAGTACTTC; cdr3_aa: CAISESTGDTETQYF
clone_size: -; d_call: -; v_call: TRBV6-6; j_call: TRBJ2-7; cdr3_nt: TGTGCCAGCAGTGATCGACAGCAGCCCTACGAGCAGTACTTC; cdr3_aa: CASSDRQQPYEQYF
clone_size: -; d_call: -; v_call: TRBV6-5; j_call: TRBJ1-3; cdr3_nt: TGTGCCAGCACGATTCGGGGAAGGGCTGGAAACACCATATATTTT; cdr3_aa: CASTIRGRAGNTIYF
clone_size: -; d_call: TRBD2; v_call: TRBV5-1; j_call: TRBJ2-7; cdr3_nt: TGCGCCAGCAGCTCCCATAGCGGGGGCCAGTACTTC; cdr3_aa: CASSSHSGGQYF
clone_size: once; d_call: -; v_call: TRBV7-9; j_call: TRBJ1-2; cdr3_nt: TGTGCCAGCAGCGGCGGAGTTGAGATCCTTAACTATGGCTACACCTTC; cdr3_aa: CASSGGVEILNYGYTF
clone_size: -; d_call: -; v_call: TRBV29-1; j_call: TRBJ1-2; cdr3_nt: TGCAGCGTTGAGGACATCCACTATGGCTACACCTTC; cdr3_aa: CSVEDIHYGYTF
clone_size: -; d_call: TRBD1; v_call: TRBV5-6; j_call: TRBJ1-1; cdr3_nt: TGTGCCAGCAGCACGGTACCGGGACAGATGAACACTGAAGCTTTCTTT; cdr3_aa: CASSTVPGQMNTEAFF
clone_size: -; d_call: -; v_call: TRBV7-2; j_call: TRBJ1-2; cdr3_nt: TGTGCCAGCAGCGATTCAGGGGCCTATGGCTACACCTTC; cdr3_aa: CASSDSGAYGYTF
clone_size: -; d_call: -; v_call: TRBV6-1; j_call: TRBJ2-3; cdr3_nt: TGTGCCAGCAGTGATGGTGCGGGGGATACGCAGTATTTT; cdr3_aa: CASSDGAGDTQYF
clone_size: -; d_call: -; v_call: TRBV18; j_call: TRBJ2-2; cdr3_nt: TGTGCCAGCTCACCAAGCAGGGGCCCGAACACCGGGGAGCTGTTTTTT; cdr3_aa: CASSPSRGPNTGELFF
clone_size: -; d_call: TRBD1; v_call: TRBV12-3/TRBV12-4; j_call: TRBJ2-7; cdr3_nt: TGTGCCAGCAGTGTGGGACAGAGGTACGAGCAGTACTTC; cdr3_aa: CASSVGQRYEQYF
clone_size: -; d_call: -; v_call: TRBV7-9; j_call: TRBJ2-1; cdr3_nt: TGTGCCAGCAGCCCGAACCGGGGGATCTACAATGAGCAGTTCTTC; cdr3_aa: CASSPNRGIYNEQFF
clone_size: -; d_call: TRBD1; v_call: TRBV29-1; j_call: TRBJ2-7; cdr3_nt: TGCAGCGTTGTAGGGACAGGGTCTTCGTACGAGCAGTACTTC; cdr3_aa: CSVVGTGSSYEQYF
clone_size: once; d_call: -; v_call: TRBV5-1; j_call: TRBJ1-2; cdr3_nt: TGCGCCAGCAGCTTGGGGCAGGGGCGCCCCCTCGGCGGCTACACCTTC; cdr3_aa: CASSLGQGRPLGGYTF
clone_size: -; d_call: -; v_call: TRBV9; j_call: TRBJ1-2; cdr3_nt: TGTGCCAGCAGCGTAGAAGGGGTTGGCTACACCTTC; cdr3_aa: CASSVEGVGYTF
clone_size: -; d_call: TRBD2; v_call: TRBV2; j_call: TRBJ2-3; cdr3_nt: TGTGCCTCCTCTAGCGGGGGAACAGATACGCAGTATTTT; cdr3_aa: CASSSGGTDTQYF
clone_size: once; d_call: -; v_call: TRBV7-2; j_call: TRBJ1-2; cdr3_nt: TGTGCCAGCAGCTTAACCCCTGGGCCCGCGGGAGTGTCCTACACCTTC; cdr3_aa: CASSLTPGPAGVSYTF
clone_size: -; d_call: -; v_call: TRBV7-2; j_call: TRBJ2-4; cdr3_nt: TGTGCCAGCAGCTTATTTTGGGGCGGGGGCGTAGCCAAAAACATTCAGTACTTC; cdr3_aa: CASSLFWGGGVAKNIQYF
clone_size: -; d_call: TRBD2; v_call: TRBV7-3; j_call: TRBJ2-5; cdr3_nt: TGTGCCAGCAGCCGTAGCGGGGGACGGGAGACCCAGTACTTC; cdr3_aa: CASSRSGGRETQYF
clone_size: -; d_call: -; v_call: TRBV4-2; j_call: TRBJ2-5; cdr3_nt: TGTGCCAGCAGCCAAGATTATATAGGAATGGGCTTCGCCGCAGAGACCCAGTACTTC; cdr3_aa: CASSQDYIGMGFAAETQYF
clone_size: once; d_call: TRBD1; v_call: TRBV11-2; j_call: TRBJ2-3; cdr3_nt: TGTGCCAGCAGCTTAGCCCCGACAGGGATACGGCCAGATACGCAGTATTTT; cdr3_aa: CASSLAPTGIRPDTQYF
clone_size: -; d_call: TRBD1; v_call: TRBV5-1; j_call: TRBJ2-2; cdr3_nt: TGCGCCAGCAGCCCAGGGACAGGGGTAACCGGGGAGCTGTTTTTT; cdr3_aa: CASSPGTGVTGELFF
clone_size: once; d_call: TRBD1; v_call: TRBV28; j_call: TRBJ1-5; cdr3_nt: TGTGCCAGCGGGACAGGGGCTATAGCCCAGCATTTT; cdr3_aa: CASGTGAIAQHF
clone_size: -; d_call: TRBD2; v_call: TRBV5-8; j_call: TRBJ2-5; cdr3_nt: TGTGCCAGCAGCCCCGAGGGACTAGCCAAAGAGACCCAGTACTTC; cdr3_aa: CASSPEGLAKETQYF
clone_size: -; d_call: -; v_call: TRBV6-2/TRBV6-3; j_call: TRBJ2-6; cdr3_nt: TGTGCCAGCAGTTACCCCCCCTCGTCCTCTGGGGCCAACGTCCTGACTTTC; cdr3_aa: CASSYPPSSSGANVLTF
clone_size: -; d_call: -; v_call: TRBV29-1; j_call: TRBJ1-1; cdr3_nt: TGCAGCGTCCGGACTGGGAACACTGAAGCTTTCTTT; cdr3_aa: CSVRTGNTEAFF
clone_size: -; d_call: -; v_call: TRBV6-5; j_call: TRBJ2-5; cdr3_nt: TGTGCCAGCAGTTTCGGCGGGGCCTCGTCGGAGACCCAGTACTTC; cdr3_aa: CASSFGGASSETQYF
clone_size: once; d_call: -; v_call: TRBV5-4; j_call: TRBJ2-7; cdr3_nt: TGTGCCAGCACCTTTGGTGCAGGGGCTCACAGCGAGCAGTACTTC; cdr3_aa: CASTFGAGAHSEQYF
clone_size: -; d_call: -; v_call: TRBV10-3; j_call: TRBJ1-3; cdr3_nt: TGTGCCATCAGTGAACGGGACTCTGGAAACACCATATATTTT; cdr3_aa: CAISERDSGNTIYF
clone_size: -; d_call: -; v_call: TRBV7-6; j_call: TRBJ2-7; cdr3_nt: TGTGCCAGCAGCTTAGTTGCCGGGGGGCCCTCCTCCTACGAGCAGTACTTC; cdr3_aa: CASSLVAGGPSSYEQYF
clone_size: -; d_call: -; v_call: TRBV19; j_call: TRBJ1-2; cdr3_nt: TGTGCCAGTAGTATGGAGGGGTATCCCCTCTACACCTTC; cdr3_aa: CASSMEGYPLYTF
clone_size: -; d_call: -; v_call: TRBV7-2; j_call: TRBJ2-5; cdr3_nt: TGTGCCAGCAGCGCTACGGAGACCCAGTACTTC; cdr3_aa: CASSATETQYF
clone_size: -; d_call: TRBD1; v_call: TRBV10-3; j_call: TRBJ1-1; cdr3_nt: TGTGCCATCAGGGACAGGGCCGTCACTGAAGCTTTCTTT; cdr3_aa: CAIRDRAVTEAFF
clone_size: once; d_call: TRBD2; v_call: TRBV2; j_call: TRBJ2-5; cdr3_nt: TGTGCCAGCAGTGAGGGCCGGGCTAGCGGGGGGGCCTGGGAGACCCAGTACTTC; cdr3_aa: CASSEGRASGGAWETQYF
clone_size: -; d_call: -; v_call: TRBV7-9; j_call: TRBJ2-7; cdr3_nt: TGTGCCAGCAGCTCCACCTACGAGCAGTACTTC; cdr3_aa: CASSSTYEQYF
clone_size: -; d_call: -; v_call: TRBV5-6; j_call: TRBJ1-2; cdr3_nt: TGTGCCAGCAGCCGTGGACAGCTCCTTTTTAACTATGGCTACACCTTC; cdr3_aa: CASSRGQLLFNYGYTF
clone_size: -; d_call: -; v_call: TRBV13; j_call: TRBJ1-1; cdr3_nt: TGTGCCAGCAGCTTAGGAGGACAGAACACTGAAGCTTTCTTT; cdr3_aa: CASSLGGQNTEAFF
clone_size: -; d_call: TRBD1; v_call: TRBV7-9; j_call: TRBJ2-4; cdr3_nt: TGTGCCAGCAGCCGACTCCAGGGGGCGGGCATTCAGTACTTC; cdr3_aa: CASSRLQGAGIQYF
clone_size: -; d_call: TRBD2; v_call: TRBV5-1; j_call: TRBJ2-1; cdr3_nt: TGCGCCAGCAGCGCGGGACTAGCGGGGTCGGATGAGCAGTTCTTC; cdr3_aa: CASSAGLAGSDEQFF
clone_size: -; d_call: -; v_call: TRBV9; j_call: TRBJ1-2; cdr3_nt: TGTGCCAGCAGCGTAGATGGCACGGGGAACTATGGCTACACCTTC; cdr3_aa: CASSVDGTGNYGYTF
clone_size: -; d_call: -; v_call: TRBV5-1; j_call: TRBJ1-1; cdr3_nt: TGCGCCAGCAGCTGGGGCGTGGAGAACACTGAAGCTTTCTTT; cdr3_aa: CASSWGVENTEAFF
clone_size: few; d_call: -; v_call: TRBV7-9; j_call: TRBJ1-2; cdr3_nt: TGTGCCAGCAGATTCGAGGTATCAGGGGGCTACACCTTC; cdr3_aa: CASRFEVSGGYTF
clone_size: -; d_call: TRBD1; v_call: TRBV5-4; j_call: TRBJ1-2; cdr3_nt: TGTGCCAGCAGCCCACACAGGGGCGGGACCTATGGCTACACCTTC; cdr3_aa: CASSPHRGGTYGYTF
clone_size: once; d_call: -; v_call: TRBV3-1/TRBV3-2; j_call: TRBJ1-5; cdr3_nt: TGTGCCAGCAGCCAAGCGGGGGGCATCAATCAGCCCCAGCATTTT; cdr3_aa: CASSQAGGINQPQHF
clone_size: -; d_call: TRBD2; v_call: TRBV19; j_call: TRBJ2-1; cdr3_nt: TGTGCCAGTAGTTCTAGCGGGGGCCGCAATGAGCAGTTCTTC; cdr3_aa: CASSSSGGRNEQFF
clone_size: -; d_call: TRBD1; v_call: TRBV11-2; j_call: TRBJ2-7; cdr3_nt: TGTGCCAGCAGTAGGAACCAGGGACAGATGATCTACGAGCAGTACTTC; cdr3_aa: CASSRNQGQMIYEQYF
clone_size: few; d_call: TRBD2; v_call: TRBV10-3; j_call: TRBJ2-3; cdr3_nt: TGTGCCATCAGTGTGGGCGGGGGGACAGATACGCAGTATTTT; cdr3_aa: CAISVGGGTDTQYF
clone_size: -; d_call: TRBD1; v_call: TRBV6-1; j_call: TRBJ1-2; cdr3_nt: TGTGCCAGCAGTGAAGGGACAGGGGGCTATGGCTACACCTTC; cdr3_aa: CASSEGTGGYGYTF
clone_size: -; d_call: -; v_call: TRBV5-6; j_call: TRBJ2-5; cdr3_nt: TGTGCCAGCAGCTTGGCCGGGATCCGTTATTACCAAGAGACCCAGTACTTC; cdr3_aa: CASSLAGIRYYQETQYF